Listed here are 28 T cell receptor beta chains from one sample, sequenced in a study of tissue T cells after allogeneic stem cell transplantation. Sequencing used immunoSEQ multiplex PCR; TCRdb keeps in-frame clones, though not all of them. Altogether roughly 1,900 clones are present, about 75% being singletons, with the ten largest covering approximately 6.2%. Sequenced material: ileal tissue, taken at autopsy. The receptors stem from a male patient aged 40-70 years with steroid-refractory graft-versus-host disease after an allogeneic stem cell transplant. T cells may partly derive from the graft donor.

This chain connects TRBV6-5 to TRBJ2-7; 8 positions match TRBD1. In germline, CDR1 is MNHEY, CDR2 SVGAGI. The CDR3 is 14 residues long. The V segment lost 6 bases and the J segment 2 bases; nucleotides outside the gene matches: 6. The CDR3 region is CASRPGGGPYEQYF. The CDR3 DNA reads as TGTGCCAGCAGACCAGGGGGCGGGCCCTACGAGCAGTACTTC.

This clone has only one observation. Distinct nucleotide sequences in the sample also encode this CDR3. The genes are TRBV7-9 and TRBJ1-5, with 8 nucleotides matching TRBD1. This CDR3 has 15 residues. J lost 5 bases, V lost 5 bases, and 8 bases had no gene match. CDR1 is SEHNR and CDR2 is FQNEAQ in the germline V gene (reference sequence). The DNA of the CDR3 is TGTGCCAGCAGCCCCGACAGGGGTGGCCATCAGCCCCAGCATTTT. Translated: CASSPDRGGHQPQHF.

The chain has TRBV12-3 or TRBV12-4 and TRBJ2-5; 7 bases agree with TRBD2. V was clipped by 3 bases and J by 8 bases; unmatched bases: 6. The CDR3 is 13 amino acids. CDR3 in amino acids: CASSLRGGSTQYF. CDR3 nucleotides: TGTGCCAGCAGTTTGCGCGGGGGTTCAACCCAGTACTTC.

The chain links TRBV7-9 to TRBJ1-2, with D hard to call. Germline loops: CDR1 SEHNR, CDR2 FQNEAQ (reference sequence). Trimming removed 2 bases from V and 1 base from J, with 20 bases in between. The CDR3 consists of 18 residues. CDR3 nucleotides: TGTGCCAGCAGCTTAATGACGGGGTCCACCGACCTTAACTATGGCTACACCTTC. Translation gives CASSLMTGSTDLNYGYTF.

The chain joins TRBV29-1 to TRBJ2-6; D is unclear. Germline V CDR1 and CDR2: SQVTM, ANQGSEA. V was shortened by 0 bases and J by 2 bases, with 5 bases between the two germline ends. The length of the CDR3 is 14 residues. Here the CDR3 DNA reads TGCAGCGTTGAAGACATGGCTGGGGCCAACGTCCTGACTTTC. It encodes CSVEDMAGANVLTF.

J is TRBJ2-5 and V is TRBV11-2, with D perhaps matching TRBD2 (5 bases). CDR1 is SGHAT, CDR2 FQNNGV, per germline. This CDR3 has 15 residues. The V and J ends lost 3 bases and 2 bases respectively, with 13 bases between them. The CDR3 sequence: CASSLGATQQETQYF. In DNA, the CDR3 is TGTGCCAGCAGCTTGGGAGCGACGCAGCAAGAGACCCAGTACTTC.

The chain recombines TRBV18 with TRBJ2-7; 7 bases match TRBD1. The germline V gene encodes CDR1 KGHSH and CDR2 LQKENI. The CDR3 consists of 15 residues. Losses at the gene ends were 1 base for V and 2 bases for J; bases not matched to a gene: 5. CDR3 sequence (DNA): TGTGCCAGCTCACCACAAAGGGACAGCCCCTACGAGCAGTACTTC. Residues: CASSPQRDSPYEQYF.

This chain links TRBV7-9 with TRBJ2-7; 8 nucleotides align to TRBD1. After removal of 6 bases from V and 6 bases from J, the junction contained 4 bases not matched to a gene. Germline-derived CDR1 and CDR2 are SEHNR and FQNEAQ (reference sequence). The CDR3 is 12 residues long. The CDR3 is CASRRTGLEQYF. CDR3 DNA: TGTGCCAGCAGGCGGACAGGGCTCGAGCAGTACTTC.

The chain joins TRBV19 to TRBJ2-1; 7 bases are a match to TRBD1. The CDR3 consists of 14 residues. Germline CDR1 is LNHDA and CDR2 is SQIVND (reference sequence). The V segment lost 5 bases and the J segment 6 bases; nucleotides outside the gene matches: 7. The CDR3 reads CASSQWAGGNEQFF. CDR3 in DNA: TGTGCCAGTAGTCAATGGGCAGGGGGCAATGAGCAGTTCTTC.

In DNA form, the CDR3 reads TGTGCCAGCAGTCTATACAGGGGCAACTATGGCTACACCTTC. Translating it yields CASSLYRGNYGYTF. The J gene is TRBJ1-2, the V gene TRBV6-2 or TRBV6-3, with 7 bases lining up with TRBD1. Per germline, CDR1 MNHEY and CDR2 SVGEGT. After removal of 5 bases from V and 2 bases from J, the junction contained 5 bases not matched to a gene. This CDR3 spans 14 amino acids.

This clone came up a few times. V and J are TRBV19 and TRBJ2-7; 11 bases line up with TRBD1. Per germline, CDR1 LNHDA and CDR2 SQIVND (reference sequence). The CDR3 runs 13 residues. V trimming: 4 bases; J trimming: 9 bases; junction bases outside the gene matches: 5. The CDR3 DNA reads as TGTGCCAGTAGTACCGGGGACAGGGGGACGCAGTACTTC. This sequence encodes CASSTGDRGTQYF.

This clone was observed a few times. The chain is built from TRBV7-9 and TRBJ1-4; 8 bases match TRBD1. J was trimmed by 8 bases and V by 5 bases; bases with no gene match: 19. CDR1 and CDR2 (germline): SEHNR, FQNEAQ (reference sequence). This CDR3 is 18 amino acids long. The CDR3 bases are TGTGCCAGCAGCCCGGGACAGGAAGCTTATGGTGCAAAGGAAAAACTGTTTTTT. This codes for CASSPGQEAYGAKEKLFF.

V is TRBV10-3 and J is TRBJ1-3; D not certain. V was cut by 2 bases and J by 4 bases, with 15 bases left in between. Germline loops: CDR1 ENHRY, CDR2 SYGVKD. The CDR3 covers 16 residues. The CDR3 sequence: CAISEGNLRAGNTIYF. The CDR3 DNA reads TGTGCCATCAGTGAGGGGAACCTTCGGGCCGGAAACACCATATATTTT.

The table lists this clone with a few counts. V gene TRBV20-1 combines with J gene TRBJ1-6; D call uncertain. Trimming stripped 1 base from V and 10 bases from J, with 5 bases between. Germline values: CDR1 DFQATT, CDR2 SNEGSKA (reference sequence). This CDR3 comprises 11 residues. The CDR3 spells CSARVGSPLHF. CDR3 nucleotides: TGCAGTGCTAGAGTCGGGTCACCCCTCCACTTT.

The rearrangement links TRBV24-1 to TRBJ2-5; unclear D gene. The CDR3 consists of 13 residues. Trimming took off 3 bases at V and 2 bases at J, with 6 bases between the two ends. The germline CDR1 and CDR2 sequences are KGHDR and SFDVKD. Here the CDR3 DNA reads TGTGCCACCAGTGATCCGACTCAAGAGACCCAGTACTTC. This gives the protein CATSDPTQETQYF.

V usage is TRBV5-1 and J usage is TRBJ2-3, with D possibly TRBD1 on 5 matching bases. CDR1 is SGHRS, CDR2 YFSETQ, per germline. The CDR3 consists of 14 residues. Trimming cost V 0 bases and J 5 bases, with 10 bases left between them. Here the CDR3 reads CASSLAKGRDTQYF. Written as DNA, the CDR3 is TGCGCCAGCAGCTTGGCAAAGGGGCGAGATACGCAGTATTTT.

This clone was counted a few times. This sequence joins TRBV11-2 and TRBJ2-7, with TRBD2 matching over 10 bases. The V gene end was trimmed by 1 base and the J gene end by 6 bases; junction bases not matched to a gene: 3. The length of the CDR3 is 14 residues. Germline V gene sequence: CDR1 SGHAT, CDR2 FQNNGV. DNA of the CDR3: TGTGCCAGCAGCTTAGCCCTAGCGGGGGTCGAGCAGTACTTC. Protein: CASSLALAGVEQYF. The complete variable domain, with remaining parts taken from reference TRBV11-2 and TRBJ2-7, reads EAGVAQSPRYKIIEKRQSVAFWCNPISGHATLYWYQQILGQGPKLLIQFQNNGVVDDSQLPKDRFSAERLKGVDSTLKIQPAKLEDSAVYLCASSLALAGVEQYFGPGTRLTVT.

This chain connects TRBV18 to TRBJ2-5, with D perhaps TRBD2 (5 bases). Between the trimmed V and J ends, which lost 3 bases and 2 bases, there was a span of 10 bases. The CDR3 extends over 14 amino acids. Per germline, CDR1 KGHSH and CDR2 LQKENI. CDR3 amino acids: CASSPQRVQETQYF. The DNA of the CDR3 is TGTGCCAGCTCACCCCAGAGGGTACAAGAGACCCAGTACTTC.

This rearrangement joins TRBV7-3 to TRBJ2-3, with 7 bases fitting TRBD1. With 1 base clipped from V and 4 bases from J, the junction kept 5 bases outside the gene matches. The V gene's germline CDR1 is SGHTA and CDR2 FQGTGA. The CDR3 runs 15 residues. The DNA for the CDR3 is TGTGCCAGCAGCTTAAGTTCCGACAGGGCAGATACGCAGTATTTT. Its translation: CASSLSSDRADTQYF.

The V gene is TRBV6-6, the J gene TRBJ1-1; D is unresolved. CDR3 size: 13 residues. The V gene lost 0 bases and the J gene lost 1 base, with 3 bases spanning the gap. Germline CDR1 and CDR2: MNHNY and SVGAGI (reference sequence). The CDR3 DNA sequence: TGTGCCAGCAGTTACTCCCAGAACACTGAAGCTTTCTTT. This encodes CASSYSQNTEAFF.

CDR3 in amino acids: CASSSLDPSVTDTQYF. In DNA form, the CDR3 reads TGCGCCAGCAGCTCCCTAGATCCCTCGGTCACAGATACGCAGTATTTT. The chain couples TRBV5-1 to TRBJ2-3; D unclear. CDR1 SGHRS and CDR2 YFSETQ come from the germline V gene. V lost 3 bases, J lost 2 bases, and 16 bases lay in between. There are 16 residues in the CDR3.

This clone showed up just a few times. This chain joins TRBV6-5 and TRBJ1-3; D might be TRBD1 (5 bases). The germline V and J ends were trimmed by 6 bases and 7 bases, with 16 bases remaining between them. CDR3 size: 14 residues. Looked up from germline, CDR1 is MNHEY and CDR2 is SVGAGI. CDR3 in amino acids: CASSLQAAGNTIYF. DNA of the CDR3: TGTGCCAGCAGCCTACAGGCCGCCGGGAACACCATATATTTT.

This chain connects TRBV2 to TRBJ2-3, with TRBD1 matching over 8 bases. The CDR3 is 16 amino acids. With 5 bases clipped from V and 3 bases from J, the junction kept 10 bases outside the gene matches. Germline V gene sequence: CDR1 SNHLY, CDR2 FYNNEI. The CDR3 region has the DNA TGTGCCAGCAGTACTCGACAGGGGTTGGGGACAGATACGCAGTATTTT. Protein sequence: CASSTRQGLGTDTQYF.

The chain uses TRBV5-6 and TRBJ2-7, with 8 bases aligning to TRBD1. V lost 4 bases, J lost 0 bases, and 12 bases stayed unmatched. CDR1 is SGHDT and CDR2 is YYEEEE in the germline V gene. CDR3 length: 17 amino acids. CDR3 protein: CASSLPPTGALSYEQYF. The CDR3 nucleotides are TGTGCCAGCAGCCTCCCCCCGACAGGGGCCCTCTCCTACGAGCAGTACTTC.

This chain links TRBV11-3 with TRBJ2-1; D is possibly TRBD1 (6 bases). The CDR3 consists of 15 residues. The V end was cut by 5 bases, the J end by 4 bases, with 15 bases between. Germline values: CDR1 SGHNT, CDR2 YENEEA. The DNA for the CDR3 is TGTGCCAGCAGCGACCTAAATAGGGGGTACAATGAGCAGTTCTTC. Its translation: CASSDLNRGYNEQFF.

This chain joins TRBV5-1 and TRBJ2-1; D possibly corresponds to TRBD1 (7 bases). The V end was cut by 1 base, the J end by 6 bases, with 14 bases between. The CDR3 totals 15 residues. Germline CDR1 and CDR2: SGHRS and YFSETQ. The CDR3 protein is CASSLWGDSSNEQFF. The CDR3 DNA sequence: TGCGCCAGCAGCTTGTGGGGGGACAGCTCCAATGAGCAGTTCTTC.

The J gene is TRBJ2-7, the V gene TRBV10-2; 8 nucleotides match TRBD1. Germline CDR1 is WSHSY and CDR2 is SAAADI. CDR3 size: 14 residues. The ends lost 7 bases at V and 0 bases at J; junction bases unmatched: 5. CDR3 region: CASNPGQASYEQYF. The CDR3 bases are TGCGCCAGCAATCCGGGACAGGCCTCCTACGAGCAGTACTTC.

The rearrangement uses TRBV30 and TRBJ1-2, with D perhaps matching TRBD1 (5 bases). Germline V lookup: CDR1 GTSNPN, CDR2 SVGIG (reference sequence). The V gene lost 1 base and the J gene lost 0 bases, with 15 bases spanning the gap. There are 16 residues in the CDR3. The CDR3 bases are TGTGCCTGGAGTGAAAAGGCGGGCAGGGCTAACTATGGCTACACCTTC. Translation gives CAWSEKAGRANYGYTF. Looking up the rest from reference TRBV30 and TRBJ1-2 gives the full variable domain: SQTIHQWPATLVQPVGSPLSLECTVEGTSNPNLYWYRQAAGRGLQLLFYSVGIGQISSEVPQNLSASRPQDRQFILSSKKLLLSDSGFYLCAWSEKAGRANYGYTFGSGTRLTVV.